The sequence of this TCR beta chain was determined in a study of radiotherapy plus CTLA-4 blockade in lung cancer. Findings and caveats of the study: With interferon-beta, early dynamics of blood T cell clones were reported to best predict response.

Concerning this clone itself: Its target is unknown.

Germline lookup yields CDR1 SGHTA and CDR2 FQGNSA. V was clipped by 5 bases and J by 2 bases; unmatched bases: 5. This CDR3 comprises 15 residues. The repertoire was sequenced with immunoSEQ multiplex PCR; TCRdb's copy has only in-frame clones and lacks some. The sample has around 95,000 clones, roughly 80% seen once. V and J are TRBV7-2 and TRBJ1-3, with 8 nucleotides matching TRBD1. The sequencing used peripheral blood, collected from a patient treated with radiotherapy plus ipilimumab. The receptor comes from a human donor with non-small cell lung cancer who had stable disease on radiotherapy plus ipilimumab. The CDR3 DNA is TGTGCCAGCAGCCCGGACAGGGTAACTGGAAACACCATATATTTT. It translates to CASSPDRVTGNTIYF.